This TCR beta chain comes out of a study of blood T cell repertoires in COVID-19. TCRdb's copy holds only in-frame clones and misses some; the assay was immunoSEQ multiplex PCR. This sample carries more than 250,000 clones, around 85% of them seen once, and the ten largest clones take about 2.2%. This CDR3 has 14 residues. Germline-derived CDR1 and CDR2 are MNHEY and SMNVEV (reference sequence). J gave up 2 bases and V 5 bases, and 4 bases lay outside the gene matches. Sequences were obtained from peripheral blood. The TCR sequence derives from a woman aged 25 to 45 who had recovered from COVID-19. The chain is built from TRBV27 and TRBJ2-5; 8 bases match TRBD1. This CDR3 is CASSIGQGQETQYF. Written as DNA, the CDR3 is TGTGCCAGCAGTATCGGACAGGGACAAGAGACCCAGTACTTC.